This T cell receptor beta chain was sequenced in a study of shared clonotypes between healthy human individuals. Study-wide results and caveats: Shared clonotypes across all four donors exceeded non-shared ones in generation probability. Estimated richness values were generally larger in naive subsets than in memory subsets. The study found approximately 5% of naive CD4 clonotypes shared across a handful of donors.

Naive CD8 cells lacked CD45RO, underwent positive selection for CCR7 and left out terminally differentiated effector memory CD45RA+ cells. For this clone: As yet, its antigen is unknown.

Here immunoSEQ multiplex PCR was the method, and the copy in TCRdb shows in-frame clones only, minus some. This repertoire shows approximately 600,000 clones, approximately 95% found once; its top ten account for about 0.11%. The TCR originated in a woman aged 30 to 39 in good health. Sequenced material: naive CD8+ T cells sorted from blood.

CDR3 DNA sequence: TGTGCCAGCAGCCTCAGGGTAGACACTGAAGCTTTCTTT. Its translation: CASSLRVDTEAFF. The V and J genes are TRBV7-3 and TRBJ1-1, with D tentatively TRBD1 (5 bases). The CDR3 sequence is 13 residues long. Germline assignment: CDR1 SGHTA and CDR2 FQGTGA. Trimming removed 5 bases from V and 3 bases from J, with 10 bases in between.